A single sample is the source of the 17 T cell receptor beta chains below, sequenced in a study of control samples from healthy donors and cancer patients. Produced via immunoSEQ multiplex PCR; TCRdb's table is partial and in-frame only. The table records hundreds of thousands of clones, around 90% of them present only once. Sequencing was performed on PBMCs. The receptors were gathered from a man between 40 and 49 years old with head and neck cancer.

The chain carries TRBV7-9 and TRBJ1-1; D not certain. CDR1 is SEHNR and CDR2 is FQNEAQ in the germline V gene (reference sequence). Trimming removed 4 bases at V and 1 base at J, with 7 bases between. The length of the CDR3 is 13 residues. The CDR3 region has the DNA TGTGCCAGCAGCTGGGAAGAGAACACTGAAGCTTTCTTT. Translating it yields CASSWEENTEAFF.

CDR3 loop: CASSTGTGNTGELFF. The CDR3 DNA reads TGCGCCAGCAGCACTGGGACAGGGAACACCGGGGAGCTGTTTTTT. The chain has TRBV5-1 and TRBJ2-2; TRBD1 matches 8 bases. Trimming removed 4 bases from V and 1 base from J; junction bases left unmatched: 3. This CDR3 has 15 amino acids. In germline, CDR1 is SGHRS, CDR2 YFSETQ.

This chain links TRBV7-9 with TRBJ1-1; D might be TRBD1 (6 bases). V gave up 4 bases and J gave up 7 bases, with 22 bases separating them. Per the germline V gene, CDR1 is SEHNR and CDR2 is FQNEAQ (reference sequence). CDR3 length: 16 amino acids. The CDR3 coding sequence is TGTGCCAGCAGCTATCTTGGGGGGCTTACGCCCGATGAAGCTTTCTTT. It is translated as CASSYLGGLTPDEAFF.

The V and J genes are TRBV9 and TRBJ1-2, with a possible D match to TRBD1 (6 bases). This CDR3 comprises 15 residues. Germline V CDR1 and CDR2: SGDLS, YYNGEE. The ends were cut back, 3 bases at V and 8 bases at J, with 20 bases in the middle. CDR3 sequence (DNA): TGTGCCAGCAGCGCGTTCGGGGGCCAGGGAAACGGCTACACCTTC. As protein: CASSAFGGQGNGYTF.

The chain combines TRBV19 with TRBJ1-2; the match to TRBD1 covers 12 bases. V dropped 5 bases and J dropped 0; count of bases not matched to a gene: 10. The CDR3 totals 18 residues. Germline V gives CDR1 LNHDA, CDR2 SQIVND (reference sequence). CDR3 nucleotide sequence: TGTGCCAGTAGTTCCGGGACAGGGGGCTCCGGCTCTAACTATGGCTACACCTTC. This sequence encodes CASSSGTGGSGSNYGYTF. Full variable domain (rest looked up from reference TRBV19 and TRBJ1-2): DGGITQSPKYLFRKEGQNVTLSCEQNLNHDAMYWYRQDPGQGLRLIYYSQIVNDFQKGDIAEGYSVSREKKESFPLTVTSAQKNPTAFYLCASSSGTGGSGSNYGYTFGSGTRLTVV.

V usage is TRBV11-2 and J usage is TRBJ2-7; D remains unclear. The germline gives CDR1 SGHAT, CDR2 FQNNGV. The V gene lost 4 bases and the J gene lost 4 bases, with 2 bases spanning the gap. CDR3 size: 10 residues. The CDR3 DNA reads as TGTGCCAGCAGCTCGTACGAGCAGTACTTC. Protein product: CASSSYEQYF.

The chain combines TRBV10-3 with TRBJ2-5; D not resolved. CDR3 length: 13 amino acids. Trimming left V 4 bases short and J 2 bases short, with 8 bases between. Germline loops: CDR1 ENHRY, CDR2 SYGVKD. CDR3 DNA sequence: TGTGCCATCAGTGGGCTTAGTCAAGAGACCCAGTACTTC. Translating it yields CAISGLSQETQYF.

The rearrangement links TRBV29-1 to TRBJ2-1; D unclear. Germline V CDR1 and CDR2: SQVTM, ANQGSEA. The CDR3 has 11 amino acids. V lost 6 bases and J lost 3, with 6 bases in between. This CDR3 reads CSVGNYNEQFF. Written as DNA, the CDR3 is TGCAGCGTAGGGAACTACAATGAGCAGTTCTTC.

V gene TRBV19 combines with J gene TRBJ1-2; 8 bases map to TRBD1. The germline CDR1 and CDR2 sequences are LNHDA and SQIVND (reference sequence). V was clipped by 7 bases and J by 4 bases; unmatched bases: 8. This CDR3 region has 14 residues. In nucleotides, the CDR3 is TGTGCCAGTATCTCAAGACAGGGGAGCTATGGCTACACCTTC. Encoded protein: CASISRQGSYGYTF.

The chain links TRBV7-3 to TRBJ2-2; 7 bases match TRBD1. Losses at the gene ends were 1 base for V and 4 bases for J; bases not matched to a gene: 9. CDR3 length: 17 amino acids. The germline V gene encodes CDR1 SGHTA and CDR2 FQGTGA. The CDR3 protein is CASSLKGAGASTGELFF. The CDR3, as DNA: TGTGCCAGCAGCTTAAAGGGGGCAGGGGCGAGCACCGGGGAGCTGTTTTTT.

The genes are TRBV3-1 (or the pseudogene TRBV3-2) and TRBJ1-2, with a possible D match to TRBD1 (5 bases). Trimming pared 3 bases from V and 4 bases from J, leaving 12 bases between. This CDR3 comprises 14 residues. Germline lookup yields CDR1 LGHDT and CDR2 YNNKEL (reference sequence). CDR3 nucleotides: TGTGCCAGCAGCCAGAATACCGGGGCCTATGGCTACACCTTC. Translating gives CASSQNTGAYGYTF.

The chain employs TRBV7-8 and TRBJ2-3; possible D gene TRBD1, 6 bases. V was clipped by 1 base and J by 0 bases, with 8 bases between them. The CDR3 extends over 15 amino acids. Germline CDR1 and CDR2: SGHVS and FQNEAQ. Written as DNA, the CDR3 is TGTGCCAGCAGCTTAGGACAGGCGAGCACAGATACGCAGTATTTT. Translating it yields CASSLGQASTDTQYF.

This clone was observed a handful of times. The genes are TRBV28 and TRBJ1-1, with no clear D. Trimming removed 6 bases at V and 9 bases at J, with 8 bases between. There are 10 residues in the CDR3. Germline-derived CDR1 and CDR2 are MDHEN and SYDVKM. CDR3 protein: CASSQIQAFF. CDR3 nucleotides: TGTGCCAGCAGCCAGATTCAAGCTTTCTTT.

In its sample, this clone ranks as medium-sized. V gene TRBV28 combines with J gene TRBJ2-3, with no clear D. V was cut by 2 bases and J by 12 bases, with 9 bases left in between. The germline V gene encodes CDR1 MDHEN and CDR2 SYDVKM. CDR3 size: 11 residues. For the CDR3, the DNA is TGTGCCAGCAGTTTAATGGCAGATCAGTATTTT. It specifies CASSLMADQYF. Full variable domain (outside the CDR3, taken from reference TRBV28 and TRBJ2-3): DVKVTQSSRYLVKRTGEKVFLECVQDMDHENMFWYRQDPGLGLRLIYFSYDVKMKEKGDIPEGYSVSREKKERFSLILESASTNQTSMYLCASSLMADQYFGPGTRLTVL.

The count of this clone is one. CDR3 sequence: CSVQYILEDTQYF. The CDR3 bases are TGCAGCGTTCAGTATATACTGGAGGATACGCAGTATTTT. V and J are TRBV29-1 and TRBJ2-3; unclear D gene. The CDR3 is 13 residues long. Trimming shortened V by 5 bases and J by 6 bases, and 15 bases separated the two germline ends. The germline gives CDR1 SQVTM, CDR2 ANQGSEA.

The CDR3 loop is CASSLLLTGNTIYF. CDR3 DNA sequence: TGTGCCAGCAGCTTGTTGTTAACTGGAAACACCATATATTTT. The chain employs TRBV5-6 and TRBJ1-3; unclear D gene. Germline V gives CDR1 SGHDT, CDR2 YYEEEE. Trimming cost V 1 base and J 2 bases, with 7 bases left between them. The CDR3 sequence is 14 residues long.

CDR3 loop: CASSRDTGGRYYYEQYF. CDR3 DNA: TGTGCCAGTAGTAGAGATACAGGGGGACGATACTACTACGAGCAGTACTTC. The chain is built from TRBV19 and TRBJ2-7; 8 bases map to TRBD1. The V segment lost 4 bases and the J segment 3 bases; nucleotides outside the gene matches: 14. Germline V gives CDR1 LNHDA, CDR2 SQIVND (reference sequence). This CDR3 region has 17 residues.